These 5 T cell receptor beta chains were sequenced from one sample in a study of T cell responses to AZD1222 COVID-19 vaccine. The table came from immunoSEQ multiplex PCR; TCRdb's copy has only in-frame clones and leaves some out. The sample records 100,000 to 150,000 clones, just over 85% being singletons. The specimen comprised peripheral blood, sampled on day 0 of AZD1222 vaccination. These receptors came from an adult in good health.

The chain has TRBV10-3 and TRBJ1-2, with a possible D match to TRBD1 (5 bases). Trimming left V 6 bases short and J 0 bases short, with 17 bases between. The length of the CDR3 is 16 residues. The germline V gene has CDR1 ENHRY and CDR2 SYGVKD. CDR3 sequence reads: CAIRASPGNSNYGYTF. CDR3 in DNA: TGTGCCATCAGGGCATCTCCAGGGAATTCTAACTATGGCTACACCTTC.

V is TRBV10-1 and J is TRBJ1-5; D not certain. CDR1 WNHNN and CDR2 SYGVQD come from the germline V gene (reference sequence). This CDR3 has 13 residues. With 2 bases removed from V and 9 bases from J, the gap between germline ends came to 11 bases. The CDR3 loop is CASSERPFGPQHF. The DNA for the CDR3 is TGCGCCAGCAGTGAGCGGCCCTTCGGGCCCCAGCATTTT.

This clone was detected once. The chain joins TRBV10-3 to TRBJ2-7; D ambiguous. V lost 11 bases, J lost 5 bases, and 19 bases lay in between. The germline gives CDR1 ENHRY, CDR2 SYGVKD. The CDR3 covers 13 residues. The CDR3 spells CAVTKEVRNEQYF. CDR3 in DNA: TGTGCCGTAACAAAGGAAGTGAGGAACGAGCAGTACTTC.

The rearrangement joins TRBV5-5 to TRBJ1-5; 11 nucleotides match TRBD1. The CDR3 is made up of 16 amino acids. Germline V CDR1 and CDR2: SGHKS, YYEKEE (reference sequence). J was trimmed by 2 bases and V by 5 bases; bases with no gene match: 6. CDR3 in amino acids: CASRRTGGEGNQPQHF. The CDR3 DNA sequence: TGTGCCAGCAGAAGGACAGGGGGCGAGGGCAATCAGCCCCAGCATTTT.

The gene calls are TRBV2 and TRBJ1-1; no reliable D call. Germline V CDR1 and CDR2: SNHLY, FYNNEI. The V end was cut by 7 bases, the J end by 7 bases, with 13 bases between. The CDR3 contains 12 residues. The CDR3 loop is CASTLTRDEAFF. The DNA of the CDR3 is TGTGCCAGCACCCTTACCCGGGATGAAGCTTTCTTT. The complete variable domain, with remaining parts taken from reference TRBV2 and TRBJ1-1, reads EPEVTQTPSHQVTQMGQEVILRCVPISNHLYFYWYRQILGQKVEFLVSFYNNEISEKSEIFDDQFSVERPDGSNFTLKIRSTKLEDSAMYFCASTLTRDEAFFGQGTRLTVV.